These T cell receptor beta chains were read from a single sample in a study of blood T cell repertoires in COVID-19. The data were produced by immunoSEQ multiplex PCR, yet TCRdb's version contains in-frame clones alone and is incomplete. The sample has 100,000 or so clones, about nine tenths seen once. The source material was peripheral blood. The origin of the receptors is a woman between 45 and 60 years old with COVID-19, enrolled during active disease. Both conserved end residues are part of each CDR3. D genes are given only for firm matches. Rows may omit the clone size; those that give it use once, few, many or a size class.

d_gene	abundance	v_gene	j_gene	CDR3nt	CDR3aa
-	-	TRBV3-1/TRBV3-2	TRBJ2-7	TGTGCCAGCAGCCTGGATGGGGGGGCCCAGCCCTACGAGCAGTACTTC	CASSLDGGAQPYEQYF
-	-	TRBV6-2/TRBV6-3	TRBJ2-5	TGTGCCAGCAGTCCCGACAGGGAGACCCAGTACTTC	CASSPDRETQYF
TRBD1	-	TRBV24-1	TRBJ2-7	TGTGCCACCTCACGGGGACAGGGCGGGTTCCAGTACTTC	CATSRGQGGFQYF
-	once	TRBV29-1	TRBJ1-3	TGCAGCGTTGTTGGCACCAACTCTGGAAACACCATATATTTT	CSVVGTNSGNTIYF
-	-	TRBV24-1	TRBJ2-3	TGTGCCACCAGTGATTTGTCAACAGGGAGGGATAGCACAGATACGCAGTATTTT	CATSDLSTGRDSTDTQYF
-	-	TRBV28	TRBJ1-1	TGTGCCAGCAGTTTTAGGGGCTTAGGCACTGAAGCTTTCTTT	CASSFRGLGTEAFF
TRBD2	-	TRBV11-2	TRBJ2-1	TGTGCCAGCAGCCCGACTAGCGGGGTATACAATGAGCAGTTCTTC	CASSPTSGVYNEQFF
-	-	TRBV7-9	TRBJ2-7	TGTGCCAGCAGCTTAACAGGGGAGGCTTCCTACGAGCAGTACTTC	CASSLTGEASYEQYF
TRBD1	-	TRBV30	TRBJ1-2	TGTGCCTGGACACCGACAGGGGAGGGCTACACCTTC	CAWTPTGEGYTF
-	-	TRBV6-5	TRBJ1-1	TGTGCCAGCAGTTTGACGAGCGGGGCCCGCATTGAAGCTTTCTTT	CASSLTSGARIEAFF
-	few	TRBV6-2/TRBV6-3	TRBJ1-5	TGTGCCAGCGGCCACAGGGGCAATCAGCCCCAGCATTTT	CASGHRGNQPQHF
-	-	TRBV27	TRBJ2-7	TGTGCCAGCAGGTCGGGGGTAAGCTCCTACGAGCAGTACTTC	CASRSGVSSYEQYF
TRBD1	-	TRBV7-9	TRBJ2-1	TGTGCCAGCAGCTCCCCCGCACAGGGGGTTCACAATGAGCAGTTCTTC	CASSSPAQGVHNEQFF
TRBD2	once	TRBV4-1	TRBJ2-6	TGCGCCAGCAGCCAGGCGACTAGCGGGGGAGGATCTGGGGCCAACGTCCTGACTTTC	CASSQATSGGGSGANVLTF
-	-	TRBV19	TRBJ2-7	TGTGCCAGTAGTATTCCAGGTAGCTCCTACGAGCAGTACTTC	CASSIPGSSYEQYF
-	-	TRBV4-3	TRBJ2-7	TGCGCCAGCAGCCAAGACCGTGACAGCTCCTACGAGCAGTACTTC	CASSQDRDSSYEQYF
-	once	TRBV7-2	TRBJ2-2	TGTGCCAGCAGCCAAACTTCCCCGAACACCGGGGAGCTGTTTTTT	CASSQTSPNTGELFF
-	-	TRBV3-1/TRBV3-2	TRBJ2-3	TGTGCCAGCAGCCAGACTATAGGGACAGATACGCAGTATTTT	CASSQTIGTDTQYF
TRBD1	few	TRBV19	TRBJ2-1	TGTGCCAGTAGTACAAACTCCGGGACAGGGGGCAGATATGAGCAGTTCTTC	CASSTNSGTGGRYEQFF
-	once	TRBV9	TRBJ1-4	TGTGCCAGCAGCGTAGGGGGAGAGGTGTCCTCTTTTTCCAAACTGTTTTTT	CASSVGGEVSSFSKLFF
TRBD1	few	TRBV18	TRBJ2-3	TGTGCCAGCTCACCACGGGACAGGGGGCGGACAGATACGCAGTATTTT	CASSPRDRGRTDTQYF
TRBD1	-	TRBV6-5	TRBJ1-1	TGTGCCAGCAGTTATCGACAGGGGGAAACTGAAGCTTTCTTT	CASSYRQGETEAFF
-	-	TRBV19	TRBJ1-5	TGTGCCAGTAGTATAGGACAGAGCAATCAGCCCCAGCATTTT	CASSIGQSNQPQHF
-	few	TRBV6-2/TRBV6-3	TRBJ1-1	TGTGCCAGCAGTTACCCCAACGCCGGCACTGAAGCTTTCTTT	CASSYPNAGTEAFF
TRBD2	once	TRBV6-2/TRBV6-3	TRBJ2-5	TGTGCCAGCAGTTACTCGTTGCGGGGGGGCCAAGAGACCCAGTACTTC	CASSYSLRGGQETQYF
-	-	TRBV15	TRBJ2-3	TGTGCCACCAGCAGAGATGACGGACTGCCCTTAGATACGCAGTATTTT	CATSRDDGLPLDTQYF
-	-	TRBV27	TRBJ2-7	TGTGCCAGCAGTTTAGAGCCTAGGGGTCCCTACGAGCAGTACTTC	CASSLEPRGPYEQYF
TRBD1	-	TRBV3-1/TRBV3-2	TRBJ1-4	TGTGCCAGCAGCCAAGAATCCACGGACAGGGTGAGAGAAAAACTGTTTTTT	CASSQESTDRVREKLFF
-	-	TRBV18	TRBJ1-1	TGTGCCAGCTCACGTAGCGTGGGGAACACTGAAGCTTTCTTT	CASSRSVGNTEAFF
-	once	TRBV2	TRBJ2-3	TGTGCCAGCAAGAGGGTGTACACAGATACGCAGTATTTT	CASKRVYTDTQYF
TRBD1	-	TRBV5-6	TRBJ2-2	TGTGCCAGCAGCCAGGGACAGATGGGCGGGGAGCTGTTTTTT	CASSQGQMGGELFF
TRBD1	-	TRBV6-4	TRBJ2-2	TGTGCCAGCAGTGGTACAGGGGACACCGGGGAGCTGTTTTTT	CASSGTGDTGELFF
TRBD1	once	TRBV10-3	TRBJ2-7	TGTGCCACCCAAAACGCGGGACAGGGGTCCTACGAGCAGTACTTC	CATQNAGQGSYEQYF
TRBD2	-	TRBV27	TRBJ2-3	TGTGCCAGCAGTCCATGGACCGGGGGGGTAGGAGATACGCAGTATTTT	CASSPWTGGVGDTQYF
TRBD1	-	TRBV6-4	TRBJ1-5	TGTGCCAGCAGTGACTCGAGTCGCGGGACAGGGGTTCAGCCCCAGCATTTT	CASSDSSRGTGVQPQHF
-	few	TRBV6-1	TRBJ1-5	TGTGCCAGCAGTAAACAGGGAGGGGCTCAGCCCCAGCATTTT	CASSKQGGAQPQHF
TRBD1	-	TRBV5-1	TRBJ2-2	TGCGCCAGCAGCCCTGGACAGGGCCCCCCTATCGGCGGGGAGCTGTTTTTT	CASSPGQGPPIGGELFF
-	-	TRBV27	TRBJ1-1	TGTGCCAGCAGTTTGACAGGCGGTTTTGAGGCTTTCTTT	CASSLTGGFEAFF
-	-	TRBV18	TRBJ2-1	TGTGCCAGCTCACTCCGGGCGGGCGAGGGAAAGAGCAATGAGCAGTTCTTC	CASSLRAGEGKSNEQFF
-	-	TRBV5-1	TRBJ1-1	TGCGCCAGCAGCGTGGGGGAAACAGGTGGGGACACTGAAGCTTTCTTT	CASSVGETGGDTEAFF
-	-	TRBV6-1	TRBJ2-3	TGTGCCAGCAGTGAACGAGTTCCAGATACGCAGTATTTT	CASSERVPDTQYF
-	-	TRBV28	TRBJ2-1	TGTGCCAGCACCTTGGGGGGAGACAATGAGCAGTTCTTC	CASTLGGDNEQFF
-	-	TRBV5-4	TRBJ1-1	TGTGCCAGCAGCTTGGTTACAGGGTGGAACACTGAAGCTTTCTTT	CASSLVTGWNTEAFF
TRBD1	-	TRBV12-5	TRBJ2-3	TGTGCTAGTGGTTTGGTATTTATAGGGACAGCTAGCACAGATACGCAGTATTTT	CASGLVFIGTASTDTQYF
-	-	TRBV5-1	TRBJ1-1	TGCGCCAGCAGCTTTAGGACAGACACTGAAGCTTTCTTT	CASSFRTDTEAFF
TRBD1	-	TRBV28	TRBJ1-5	TGTGCCAGCAGCTCCCCGACAGGGAGCAATCAGCCCCAGCATTTT	CASSSPTGSNQPQHF
TRBD1	-	TRBV5-1	TRBJ1-1	TGCGCCAGCAGCCCGGGGACAGGTGAGAACACTGAAGCTTTCTTT	CASSPGTGENTEAFF
TRBD1	-	TRBV29-1	TRBJ2-7	TGCAGCGTCGAAGGGGCAGGGGGCGTTTACGAGCAGTACTTC	CSVEGAGGVYEQYF
TRBD1	-	TRBV11-2	TRBJ2-3	TGTGCCAGCAGCTCTAAAATGGACAGGGGACGCACAGATACGCAGTATTTT	CASSSKMDRGRTDTQYF
-	-	TRBV30	TRBJ2-5	TGTGCCTGGACTTGGGGGACAGGCGGGGGAGAGACCCAGTACTTC	CAWTWGTGGGETQYF
TRBD2	-	TRBV12-5	TRBJ2-2	TGTGCTAGTGGTTTGGTACGCGGGTTCCCCAGGGAGGGCACCGGGGAGCTGTTTTTT	CASGLVRGFPREGTGELFF
TRBD2	-	TRBV6-6	TRBJ2-2	TGTGCCAGCAGCTACACTAGCGACACCGGGGAGCTGTTTTTT	CASSYTSDTGELFF
TRBD1	-	TRBV27	TRBJ1-4	TGTGCCAGCAGGCCCTTGGGGACAGGGACAACTAATGAAAAACTGTTTTTT	CASRPLGTGTTNEKLFF
-	-	TRBV28	TRBJ1-5	TGTGCCAGCGCTAGTAAAGGCAATCAGCCCCAGCATTTT	CASASKGNQPQHF
-	-	TRBV4-1	TRBJ2-7	TGCGCCAGCAGCCAAGAATCCCCAACCGGACTGAATTCCTACGAGCAGTACTTC	CASSQESPTGLNSYEQYF
-	-	TRBV30	TRBJ1-2	TGTGCCTGGAGTGGGGGGCCTAACTATGGCTACACCTTC	CAWSGGPNYGYTF
TRBD1	-	TRBV10-3	TRBJ1-2	TGTGCCATCAGTGAAAAGGGGGCGGGCTATGGCTACACCTTC	CAISEKGAGYGYTF
-	-	TRBV6-5	TRBJ2-5	TGTGCCGGGAGAATCCAAGAGACCCAGTACTTC	CAGRIQETQYF
-	-	TRBV23-1	TRBJ1-5	TGCGCCAGCAGTCGCTGGGACAATAGCAATCAGCCCCAGCATTTT	CASSRWDNSNQPQHF
TRBD1	-	TRBV27	TRBJ1-5	TGTGCCAGCAGACGGGACAGGAATCAGCCCCAGCATTTT	CASRRDRNQPQHF